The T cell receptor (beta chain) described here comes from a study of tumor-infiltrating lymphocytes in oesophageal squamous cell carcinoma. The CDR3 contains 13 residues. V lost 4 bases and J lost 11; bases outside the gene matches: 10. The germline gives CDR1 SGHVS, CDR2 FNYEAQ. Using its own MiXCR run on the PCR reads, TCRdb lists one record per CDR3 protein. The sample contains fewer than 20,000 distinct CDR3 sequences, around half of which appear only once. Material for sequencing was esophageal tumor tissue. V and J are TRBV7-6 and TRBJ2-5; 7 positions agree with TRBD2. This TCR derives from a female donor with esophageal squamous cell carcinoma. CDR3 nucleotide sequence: TGTGCCAGCAGCTGGGGGGGGGTGAATGAGCAGTACTTC. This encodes CASSWGGVNEQYF.